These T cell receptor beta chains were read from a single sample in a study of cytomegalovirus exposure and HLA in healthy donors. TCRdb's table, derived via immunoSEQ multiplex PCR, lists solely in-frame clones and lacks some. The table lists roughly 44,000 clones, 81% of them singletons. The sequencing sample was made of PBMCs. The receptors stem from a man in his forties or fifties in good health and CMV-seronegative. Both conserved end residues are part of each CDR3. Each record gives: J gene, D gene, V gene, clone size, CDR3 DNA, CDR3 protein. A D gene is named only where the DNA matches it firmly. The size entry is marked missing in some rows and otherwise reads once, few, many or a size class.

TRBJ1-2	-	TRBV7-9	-	TGTGCCAGCAGCTCCTCGGGGGGGGGACCCTATGGCTACACCTTC	CASSSSGGGPYGYTF
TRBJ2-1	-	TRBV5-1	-	TGCGCCAGCAGCCCAACTGAGCCTAGCGCCTCCTACAATGAGCAGTTCTTC	CASSPTEPSASYNEQFF
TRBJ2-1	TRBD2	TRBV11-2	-	TGTGCCAGCAGCTCCACCTCGGGACTAGCGGACAATGAGCAGTTCTTC	CASSSTSGLADNEQFF
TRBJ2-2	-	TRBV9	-	TGTGCCAGCAGCCCCCGCGCATCAGGGCCCGTCTACACCGGGGAGCTGTTTTTT	CASSPRASGPVYTGELFF
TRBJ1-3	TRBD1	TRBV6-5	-	TGTGCCAGCAGTTGGGGACAGGGGGTTAGTGGAAACACCATATATTTT	CASSWGQGVSGNTIYF
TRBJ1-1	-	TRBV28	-	TGTGCCAGCAGTTTATATCAATCTAAGCGAGCTTTCTTT	CASSLYQSKRAFF
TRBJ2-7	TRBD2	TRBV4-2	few	TGTGCCAGCAGCCAAGAGTCGCTAGCGGGGGGTGTGAAGCAGTACTTC	CASSQESLAGGVKQYF
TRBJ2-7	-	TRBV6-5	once	TGTGCCAGCAGTTACTCGGTAGCGGACTACTACGAGCAGTACTTC	CASSYSVADYYEQYF
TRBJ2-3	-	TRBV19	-	TGTGCCACAAGGGGGTTGCGCACAGATACGCAGTATTTT	CATRGLRTDTQYF
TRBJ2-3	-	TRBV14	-	TGTGCCAGCAGCCAAGGGGGCCAGGGTACGCAGTATTTT	CASSQGGQGTQYF
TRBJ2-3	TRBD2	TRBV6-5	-	TGTGCCAGCACCCAAGGGCTAGCGGCAGATACGCAGTATTTT	CASTQGLAADTQYF
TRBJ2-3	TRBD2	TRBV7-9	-	TGTGCCAGCAGCTTTAGCGGGTACACAGATACGCAGTATTTT	CASSFSGYTDTQYF
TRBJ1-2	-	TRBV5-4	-	TGTGCCAGCAGCTCGACAGCCTATGGCTACACCTTC	CASSSTAYGYTF
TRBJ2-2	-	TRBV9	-	TGTGCCAGCAGCGTAGGAGGATCCACCGGGGAGCTGTTTTTT	CASSVGGSTGELFF
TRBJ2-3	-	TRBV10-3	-	TGTGCCATCAGTGAGTCACCCAGTAACACAGATACGCAGTATTTT	CAISESPSNTDTQYF
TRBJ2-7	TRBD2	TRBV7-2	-	TGTGCCAGCAGCCTTCGGACTAGCGGGAAGTACTACGAGCAGTACTTC	CASSLRTSGKYYEQYF
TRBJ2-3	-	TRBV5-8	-	TGTGCCAGCAGATCGGATACGCAGTATTTT	CASRSDTQYF
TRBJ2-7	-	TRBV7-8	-	TGTGCCAGCAGCTTACCGGGGAACGAGCAGTACTTC	CASSLPGNEQYF
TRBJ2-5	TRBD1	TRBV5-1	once	TGCGCCAGCAGCCACACCGGGACAGGGTACCAAGAGACCCAGTACTTC	CASSHTGTGYQETQYF
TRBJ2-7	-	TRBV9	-	TGTGCCAGCAGCCGTACAGTCTACGAGCAGTACTTC	CASSRTVYEQYF
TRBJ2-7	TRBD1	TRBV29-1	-	TGCAGCGTCCCTCAACCTGACAGGGGGGAAAGCTCCTACGAGCAGTACTTC	CSVPQPDRGESSYEQYF
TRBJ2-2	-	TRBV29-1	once	TGCAGCGGCACCTCCTACAGGACCGGGGAGCTGTTTTTT	CSGTSYRTGELFF
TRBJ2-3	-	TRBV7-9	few	TGTTCCAGCAGCCCCGGGGGAATTATGAGCACAGATACGCAGTATTTT	CSSSPGGIMSTDTQYF
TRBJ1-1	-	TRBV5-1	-	TGCGCCAGCAGTTTAGGGAGTAGGGAAGCTTTCTTT	CASSLGSREAFF
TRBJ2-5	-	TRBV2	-	TGTGCCAGCCTGGCCCCGGCGGCTCAAGAGACCCAGTACTTC	CASLAPAAQETQYF
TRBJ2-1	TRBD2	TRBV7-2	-	TGTGCCAGCAGCAAGGGACTAGCTTTCGATGAGCAGTTCTTC	CASSKGLAFDEQFF
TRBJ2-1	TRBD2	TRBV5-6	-	TGTGCCAGCAGCTTTATTGCACGGGAGGATAGCGGTGAGCAGTTCTTC	CASSFIAREDSGEQFF
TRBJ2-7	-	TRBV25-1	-	TGTGCCAGCAGTGAATATCAGGAGGCCGGCGAGCAGTACTTC	CASSEYQEAGEQYF
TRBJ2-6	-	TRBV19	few	TGTGCCAGTAGTCAAGGGAGCTCTGGGGCCAACGTCCTGACTTTC	CASSQGSSGANVLTF
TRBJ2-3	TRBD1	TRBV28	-	TGTGCCAGCAGGGACAGGGGGACACAAGATACGCAGTATTTT	CASRDRGTQDTQYF
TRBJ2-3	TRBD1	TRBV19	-	TGTGCCAGTAGTATGGACAGGGCCAGCACAGATACGCAGTATTTT	CASSMDRASTDTQYF
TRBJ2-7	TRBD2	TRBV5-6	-	TGTGCCAGCAGACCGGGACTAGCGCTTTACGAGCAGTACTTC	CASRPGLALYEQYF
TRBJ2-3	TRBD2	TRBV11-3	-	TGTGCCAGCAGGAGGGCTAGCGGGGGGGCTCCTAGCACAGATACGCAGTATTTT	CASRRASGGAPSTDTQYF
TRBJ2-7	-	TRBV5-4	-	TGTGCCAGCAGCTTAGGAGGGACGGCTGGCTTGCTTAGGGACGAGCAGTACTTC	CASSLGGTAGLLRDEQYF
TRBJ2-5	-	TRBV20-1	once	TGCAGTGCTCAGGGTTACGAGACCCAGTACTTC	CSAQGYETQYF
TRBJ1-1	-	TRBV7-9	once	TGTGCCAGCAGCTTCCCAGGGGAAGTAACTGAAGCTTTCTTT	CASSFPGEVTEAFF
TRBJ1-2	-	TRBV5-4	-	TGTGCCAGCAGCTTGTTCCTGCAGGCCGATTTAACCTTC	CASSLFLQADLTF
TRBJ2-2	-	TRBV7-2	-	TGTGCCAGCACCGCCGACAGGACCGGGGAGCTGTTTTTT	CASTADRTGELFF
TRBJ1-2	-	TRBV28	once	TGTGCCAGCAGTTTATCGGGCGGGAGCAGGGAAGGCGGCTACACCTTC	CASSLSGGSREGGYTF
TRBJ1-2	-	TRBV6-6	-	TGTGCCAGCAGTTACTCGGGCAGAAACTATGGCTACACCTTC	CASSYSGRNYGYTF
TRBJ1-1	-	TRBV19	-	TGTGCCAGTAGTATAGAAACAGGGATGAACACTGAAGCTTTCTTT	CASSIETGMNTEAFF
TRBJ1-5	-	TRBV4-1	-	TGCGCCAGCAGCCAAGATGTCAATACAAATCAGCCCCAGCATTTT	CASSQDVNTNQPQHF
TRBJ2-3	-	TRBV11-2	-	TGTGCCAGCAGCTTAGCGATGGGGGGGCGCGGTGCGGCAGATACGCAGTATTTT	CASSLAMGGRGAADTQYF
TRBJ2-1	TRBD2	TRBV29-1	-	TGCAGCGTTCAAGGAGCGGGAGTACATAATGAGCAGTTCTTC	CSVQGAGVHNEQFF
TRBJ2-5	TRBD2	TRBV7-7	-	TGTGCTAGCAGCCGGACTAGCGGGCTCCAAGAGACCCAGTACTTC	CASSRTSGLQETQYF
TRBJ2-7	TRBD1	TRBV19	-	TGTGCCAGTAGTCCGGGACAGGGGTTCGAGCAGTACTTC	CASSPGQGFEQYF
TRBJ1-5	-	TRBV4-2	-	TGTGCCAGCAGCCAACAGGAGGGTTTGGGTTTCGGGCAGCCCCAGCATTTT	CASSQQEGLGFGQPQHF
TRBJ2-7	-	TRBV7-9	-	TGTGCCAGCAGGGCTCTCTCCTACGAGCAGTACTTC	CASRALSYEQYF
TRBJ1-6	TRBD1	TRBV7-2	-	TGTGCCAGCAGCTTCGACAGGGTCGTTTTAGCCCTCCACTTT	CASSFDRVVLALHF
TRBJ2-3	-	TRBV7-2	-	TGTGCCAGCAGCTCCTCCGGAGCAGATACGCAGTATTTT	CASSSSGADTQYF
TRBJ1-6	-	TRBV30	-	TGTGCCTGGAGCGGGGGAAAGATTGGTTCACCCCTCCACTTT	CAWSGGKIGSPLHF
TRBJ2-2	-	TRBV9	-	TGTGCCAGCAACGTGGGGCGGCGGAACACCGGGGAGCTGTTTTTT	CASNVGRRNTGELFF